This T cell receptor beta chain was sequenced in a study of CD4 T cells in relation to SARS-CoV-2 and coronaviruses. For roughly 11 days, roughly 9 x 10^4 sorted CD4+ cells grew with T cell-depleted PBMCs and CEF. Clones were sequenced by immunoSEQ multiplex PCR, and TCRdb holds only the in-frame ones, with some missing. The table has 35,000 to 50,000 clones, over 75% seen once. General observations from the study: Samples before the pandemic and after infection were not matched within any donor.

Regarding this clone: Its antigen remains unknown.

Germline assignment: CDR1 SGHVS and CDR2 FQNEAQ. The J segment lost 6 bases and the V segment lost 2 bases, leaving 9 bases of the junction unmatched. The length of the CDR3 is 15 residues. This clonotype was obtained from an adult with COVID-19. Sample: naive CD4+ T cells from PBMCs, cultured in vitro. Subset in this sample: naive CD4+ T cells isolated by negative enrichment. The chain has TRBV7-8 and TRBJ1-1; 7 nucleotides line up with TRBD1. CDR3 amino acids: CASSLRQGEWSEAFF. CDR3 nucleotides: TGTGCCAGCAGCTTAAGACAGGGTGAGTGGTCTGAAGCTTTCTTT.